These T cell receptor beta chains were read from a single sample in a study of shared clonotypes between healthy human individuals. TCRdb keeps only in-frame clones here, not all; method: immunoSEQ multiplex PCR. The sample shows approximately 620,000 clones, around 97% of them seen only once. The specimen sequenced was naive CD4+ T cells sorted from blood. The receptors come from a woman aged 25 to 39 in good health. The conserved cysteine and the conserved F or W are not part of the CDR3 here.

V gene	CDR3 protein
TRBV7-8	ASSLRLQGRHEQY
TRBV28	ASTSPGPEQY
TRBV29-1	SVQDTAIYGYT
TRBV19	ASGRGRDTQY
TRBV30	AWSARLAGGNEQF
TRBV14	ASSPLTGTGIRETQY
TRBV18	ASSQQETSTDTQY
TRBV5-1	ASSSHGTSGRETQY
TRBV5-1	ASSWLAGGPGTDTQY
TRBV11-2	ASSLGVMRGTYEQY
TRBV7-2	ASSSFPVGTSVTGELF
TRBV28	ASSSLNQPQH
TRBV5-8	ASRPRPGLAGDSSYNEQF
TRBV7-8	ASSLFQGQKAEQY
TRBV28	ASSFNLAGGNEQF
TRBV21-1	ASSNGPRDTQY
TRBV28	AVREGALGTEAF
TRBV5-8	ASSLGWNTEAF
TRBV7-6	ASSPSQGAIQETQY
TRBV6-1	ASSERGAGNTIY
TRBV7-9	ASSGQTGGLREQY
TRBV7-9	ASSLVRKGTDTQY
TRBV4-2	ASSLSGSRTDTQY
TRBV6-6	ASSHRNNEKLF
TRBV9	ASSVGGLEVYNEQF
TRBV7-6	ASSLGWQGNEKLF
TRBV7-9	ASSIRDRGASGANVLT
TRBV15	ATSRDRYTDTQY
TRBV27	ASSFKPGGGYYEQY
TRBV11-2	ASTRGWGQETQY
TRBV27	ASGSLYEQY
TRBV9	ASSAHNEQF
TRBV4-2	ASSQEVFSNQPQH
TRBV5-1	ASSLYYEQY
TRBV5-5	ASSFSIEAVYEQY
TRBV7-9	ASSLSGHSTEAF
TRBV20-1	SARDLVGYT
TRBV27	ASSGQGSGYEQY
TRBV5-1	ASSLEGHKSSGNTIY
TRBV4-1	ASSPGGGRTGGYEQY
TRBV4-1	ASSHLDTGELF
TRBV28	ASSLREATNEKLF
TRBV5-1	ASSLGTGLSGANVLT
TRBV4-1	ASSPPAPREDTQY
TRBV5-1	ASSLSFYEQY
TRBV18	ASSPQEYEQY
TRBV6-5	ASSRTGIYGYT
TRBV28	ASSPLGQLAGRSEQY
TRBV19	ASKTAASSYNEQF
TRBV28	ASSFWQGRVTEAF